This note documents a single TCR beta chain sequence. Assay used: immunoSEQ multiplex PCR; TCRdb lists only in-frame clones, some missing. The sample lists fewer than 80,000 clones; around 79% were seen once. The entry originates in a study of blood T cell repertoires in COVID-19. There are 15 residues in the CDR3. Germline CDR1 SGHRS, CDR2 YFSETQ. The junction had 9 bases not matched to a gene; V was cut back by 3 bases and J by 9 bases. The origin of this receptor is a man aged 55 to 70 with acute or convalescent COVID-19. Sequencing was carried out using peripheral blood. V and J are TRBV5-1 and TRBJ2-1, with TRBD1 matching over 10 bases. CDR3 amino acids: CASSWPGTGETEQFF. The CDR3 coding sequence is TGCGCCAGCAGCTGGCCTGGGACAGGGGAGACTGAGCAGTTCTTC.